These T cell receptor beta chains were read from a single sample in a study of T-cell reconstitution after alpha-beta-depleted transplantation in children. TCRdb ran MiXCR on the PCR reads and lists one entry per CDR3 protein. The data show more than 550,000 distinct CDR3 sequences, roughly a tenth seen once. This material consisted of PBMCs from the stem cell graft donor, taken from the stem cell graft. These receptors all stem from a human donor who donated a stem cell graft to a child with acute myeloid leukemia. Both conserved end residues are part of each CDR3. The D gene is left open where the match is weak. The size of a clone is reported for some rows only, either as once, few or many, or as a class for expanded clones.

CDR3aa: CSARTSGTYEQYF
CDR3nt: TGCAGTGCTCGGACTAGCGGGACCTACGAGCAGTACTTC
j_gene: TRBJ2-7
v_gene: TRBV20-1
d_gene: TRBD2
abundance: many

CDR3aa: CASSLAGTSYNEQFF
CDR3nt: TGCGCCAGCAGCTTGGCGGGCACCTCCTACAATGAGCAGTTCTTC
j_gene: TRBJ2-1
v_gene: TRBV5-1
d_gene: .
abundance: .

CDR3aa: CSARDIGDTEAFF
CDR3nt: TGCAGTGCTAGAGATATAGGAGACACTGAAGCTTTCTTT
j_gene: TRBJ1-1
v_gene: TRBV20-1
d_gene: .
abundance: few

CDR3aa: CSTRADRDRLAGPVGTDTQYF
CDR3nt: TGCAGTACTAGAGCAGACAGGGATCGGCTAGCGGGTCCGGTGGGCACAGATACGCAGTATTTT
j_gene: TRBJ2-3
v_gene: TRBV20-1
d_gene: .
abundance: once

CDR3aa: CASSSQGVGEQYF
CDR3nt: TGTGCCAGCAGTTCACAGGGGGTTGGGGAGCAGTACTTC
j_gene: TRBJ2-7
v_gene: TRBV27
d_gene: TRBD1
abundance: many

CDR3aa: CAIRRQGSTYEQYF
CDR3nt: TGTGCCATCAGGCGACAGGGTAGTACCTACGAGCAGTACTTC
j_gene: TRBJ2-7
v_gene: TRBV10-3
d_gene: TRBD1
abundance: many

CDR3aa: CSVFDGSAGRGAFF
CDR3nt: TGCAGCGTTTTCGACGGATCGGCCGGTAGAGGAGCTTTCTTT
j_gene: TRBJ1-1
v_gene: TRBV29-1
d_gene: .
abundance: few

CDR3aa: CASSLNLVAEQYF
CDR3nt: TGTGCCAGCAGCTTAAACCTTGTGGCCGAGCAGTACTTC
j_gene: TRBJ2-7
v_gene: TRBV7-2
d_gene: .
abundance: many

CDR3aa: CSVVGTRLETQYF
CDR3nt: TGCAGCGTTGTTGGGACTAGGCTGGAGACCCAGTACTTC
j_gene: TRBJ2-5
v_gene: TRBV29-1
d_gene: TRBD2
abundance: .

CDR3aa: CASSSFGTSGSYEQYF
CDR3nt: TGTGCCAGCAGCTCATTCGGGACTAGCGGTTCCTACGAGCAGTACTTC
j_gene: TRBJ2-7
v_gene: TRBV11-2
d_gene: TRBD2
abundance: many

CDR3aa: CASSPLISGSLHF
CDR3nt: TGTGCCAGCAGCCCCCTTATCTCCGGCTCCCTCCACTTT
j_gene: TRBJ1-6
v_gene: TRBV16
d_gene: .
abundance: few

CDR3aa: CAWSVGLAVSEQFF
CDR3nt: TGTGCCTGGAGTGTAGGACTAGCGGTGAGTGAGCAGTTCTTC
j_gene: TRBJ2-1
v_gene: TRBV30
d_gene: TRBD2
abundance: many

CDR3aa: CASSQYKNTEAFF
CDR3nt: TGCGCCAGCAGCCAATACAAGAACACTGAAGCTTTCTTT
j_gene: TRBJ1-1
v_gene: TRBV4-3
d_gene: .
abundance: many

CDR3aa: CASSLDRARDTEAFF
CDR3nt: TGTGCCAGCAGCCTCGACAGGGCTCGGGACACTGAAGCTTTCTTT
j_gene: TRBJ1-1
v_gene: TRBV3-1
d_gene: TRBD1
abundance: .

CDR3aa: CASSLAKGVQPQHF
CDR3nt: TGTGCCAGCAGCTTGGCCAAGGGGGTTCAGCCCCAGCATTTT
j_gene: TRBJ1-5
v_gene: TRBV5-6
d_gene: .
abundance: many

CDR3aa: CASSPVGSMNTEAFF
CDR3nt: TGCGCCAGCAGCCCTGTCGGCAGCATGAACACTGAAGCTTTCTTT
j_gene: TRBJ1-1
v_gene: TRBV5-1
d_gene: .
abundance: .

CDR3aa: CASSLGTASSGNTIYF
CDR3nt: TGTGCCAGCTCACTTGGGACCGCGAGCTCTGGAAACACCATATATTTT
j_gene: TRBJ1-3
v_gene: TRBV18
d_gene: .
abundance: few

CDR3aa: CATSSGGSSYEQYF
CDR3nt: TGTGCCACCAGCAGCGGGGGCTCGTCCTACGAGCAGTACTTC
j_gene: TRBJ2-7
v_gene: TRBV15
d_gene: .
abundance: many

CDR3aa: CSVEGQGAGEQYF
CDR3nt: TGCAGCGTCGAGGGACAGGGGGCAGGCGAGCAGTACTTC
j_gene: TRBJ2-7
v_gene: TRBV29-1
d_gene: TRBD1
abundance: many

CDR3aa: CASLTQSGGLYEQYF
CDR3nt: TGTGCCAGCCTAACCCAAAGCGGGGGGCTCTACGAGCAGTACTTC
j_gene: TRBJ2-7
v_gene: TRBV7-8
d_gene: TRBD2
abundance: few

CDR3aa: CASSLAGISGVGTDTQYF
CDR3nt: TGTGCCAGCAGCTTAGCGGGAATTAGTGGGGTCGGCACAGATACGCAGTATTTT
j_gene: TRBJ2-3
v_gene: TRBV7-3
d_gene: .
abundance: many

CDR3aa: CSARDDPDTGELFF
CDR3nt: TGCAGTGCTAGAGATGACCCCGACACCGGGGAGCTGTTTTTT
j_gene: TRBJ2-2
v_gene: TRBV20-1
d_gene: .
abundance: few

CDR3aa: CASSPRQGYEKLFF
CDR3nt: TGTGCCAGCAGCCCCCGACAGGGATATGAAAAACTGTTTTTT
j_gene: TRBJ1-4
v_gene: TRBV5-5
d_gene: TRBD1
abundance: few

CDR3aa: CASSLALIGGANVLTF
CDR3nt: TGTGCCAGCAGCTTAGCCCTAATCGGTGGGGCCAACGTCCTGACTTTC
j_gene: TRBJ2-6
v_gene: TRBV7-2
d_gene: .
abundance: few

CDR3aa: CASSPRLSSIGTQYF
CDR3nt: TGTGCCAGCAGCCCCAGATTAAGCTCGATCGGGACCCAGTACTTC
j_gene: TRBJ2-5
v_gene: TRBV7-2
d_gene: .
abundance: few

CDR3aa: CASSQELGTGNQPQHF
CDR3nt: TGCGCCAGCAGCCAAGAGTTGGGGACAGGCAATCAGCCCCAGCATTTT
j_gene: TRBJ1-5
v_gene: TRBV4-3
d_gene: TRBD1
abundance: .

CDR3aa: CASSQDGEVSGNTIYF
CDR3nt: TGTGCCAGCAGCCAAGATGGGGAAGTCTCTGGAAACACCATATATTTT
j_gene: TRBJ1-3
v_gene: TRBV4-2
d_gene: .
abundance: many

CDR3aa: CSVGQGQGYGYTF
CDR3nt: TGCAGCGTTGGACAGGGACAAGGTTATGGCTACACCTTC
j_gene: TRBJ1-2
v_gene: TRBV29-1
d_gene: TRBD1
abundance: many

CDR3aa: CSARLLGSSYNEQFF
CDR3nt: TGCAGTGCTAGACTCCTAGGTTCCTCCTACAATGAGCAGTTCTTC
j_gene: TRBJ2-1
v_gene: TRBV20-1
d_gene: .
abundance: many

CDR3aa: CASSLTLAGEETQYF
CDR3nt: TGTGCCAGCAGTTTGACCCTAGCGGGAGAAGAGACCCAGTACTTC
j_gene: TRBJ2-5
v_gene: TRBV12-3/TRBV12-4
d_gene: TRBD2
abundance: many

CDR3aa: CAWSVPPSETQYF
CDR3nt: TGTGCCTGGAGTGTCCCCCCGTCAGAGACCCAGTACTTC
j_gene: TRBJ2-5
v_gene: TRBV30
d_gene: .
abundance: many

CDR3aa: CASSLTGTEYGYTF
CDR3nt: TGTGCCAGCAGTCTAACCGGGACGGAATATGGCTACACCTTC
j_gene: TRBJ1-2
v_gene: TRBV12-3/TRBV12-4
d_gene: .
abundance: many

CDR3aa: CASRANLQETQYF
CDR3nt: TGTGCCAGCAGGGCAAATCTCCAAGAGACCCAGTACTTC
j_gene: TRBJ2-5
v_gene: TRBV12-3/TRBV12-4
d_gene: .
abundance: many

CDR3aa: CATRPGSLAEQETQYF
CDR3nt: TGTGCCACCAGACCAGGGAGCCTAGCGGAACAAGAGACCCAGTACTTC
j_gene: TRBJ2-5
v_gene: TRBV24-1
d_gene: TRBD2
abundance: .

CDR3aa: CASSPAGAWRREQYF
CDR3nt: TGTGCCAGCAGCCCCGCAGGGGCATGGAGGCGCGAGCAGTACTTC
j_gene: TRBJ2-7
v_gene: TRBV28
d_gene: .
abundance: few

CDR3aa: CSVLQGVDEKLFF
CDR3nt: TGCAGCGTCCTTCAGGGGGTCGATGAAAAACTGTTTTTT
j_gene: TRBJ1-4
v_gene: TRBV29-1
d_gene: TRBD1
abundance: .

CDR3aa: CAQSRLAGEITGELFF
CDR3nt: TGTGCCCAGAGCAGACTAGCGGGAGAGATCACCGGGGAGCTGTTTTTT
j_gene: TRBJ2-2
v_gene: TRBV30
d_gene: TRBD2
abundance: .

CDR3aa: CASSYSTSGQSRNTIYF
CDR3nt: TGTGCCAGCAGCTATTCAACTAGCGGACAAAGCAGGAACACCATATATTTT
j_gene: TRBJ1-3
v_gene: TRBV7-9
d_gene: .
abundance: few

CDR3aa: CASSQGFSQRDINDNEQFF
CDR3nt: TGTGCCAGCAGCCAAGGATTTTCTCAACGGGACATCAACGACAATGAGCAGTTCTTC
j_gene: TRBJ2-1
v_gene: TRBV4-2
d_gene: .
abundance: .

CDR3aa: CASSVRLAVHEQYF
CDR3nt: TGTGCCAGCAGCGTCCGACTAGCGGTCCACGAGCAGTACTTC
j_gene: TRBJ2-7
v_gene: TRBV7-2
d_gene: TRBD2
abundance: .

CDR3aa: CASSPDRTSTDTQYF
CDR3nt: TGTGCCAGCAGCCCCGACAGGACTAGCACAGATACGCAGTATTTT
j_gene: TRBJ2-3
v_gene: TRBV7-9
d_gene: .
abundance: few

CDR3aa: CATSRGPGTNTEAFF
CDR3nt: TGTGCCACCAGCAGAGGCCCGGGAACGAACACTGAAGCTTTCTTT
j_gene: TRBJ1-1
v_gene: TRBV15
d_gene: .
abundance: few

CDR3aa: CASSHDQKLFF
CDR3nt: TGTGCCAGCAGCCACGACCAAAAACTGTTTTTT
j_gene: TRBJ1-4
v_gene: TRBV7-9
d_gene: .
abundance: once

CDR3aa: CASSDRRASYNEQFF
CDR3nt: TGCGCCAGCAGTGACCGGAGGGCCTCCTACAATGAGCAGTTCTTC
j_gene: TRBJ2-1
v_gene: TRBV10-2
d_gene: .
abundance: few

CDR3aa: CASSVDRVIAGGPSGNEQFF
CDR3nt: TGTGCCAGCAGCGTCGACAGGGTTATAGCGGGAGGGCCTTCTGGGAATGAGCAGTTCTTC
j_gene: TRBJ2-1
v_gene: TRBV11-1
d_gene: TRBD2
abundance: .

CDR3aa: CASSEGRGVQPQHF
CDR3nt: TGTGCCAGCAGTGAGGGTAGGGGAGTTCAGCCCCAGCATTTT
j_gene: TRBJ1-5
v_gene: TRBV2
d_gene: .
abundance: many

CDR3aa: CASSVDWESSYNEQFF
CDR3nt: TGTGCCAGCAGCGTAGACTGGGAGAGCTCCTACAATGAGCAGTTCTTC
j_gene: TRBJ2-1
v_gene: TRBV9
d_gene: .
abundance: many

CDR3aa: CASSLGLAFVNEQFF
CDR3nt: TGTGCCAGCAGCCTGGGACTAGCATTTGTCAATGAGCAGTTCTTC
j_gene: TRBJ2-1
v_gene: TRBV7-8
d_gene: TRBD2
abundance: many